These 27 T cell receptor beta chains originate from one sample sequenced in a study of Tregs in tolerant kidney transplant recipients. Generated by immunoSEQ multiplex PCR, the TCRdb table keeps only in-frame clones and is missing some. The sample lists about 240,000 clones; approximately 84% were seen once. The sequencing input was CD4+ T cells from blood. Source of these receptors: a human donor in good health.

The chain combines TRBV28 with TRBJ2-1; 10 nucleotides agree with TRBD2. CDR1 is MDHEN, CDR2 SYDVKM, per germline. The CDR3 sequence is 18 residues long. After removal of 1 base from V and 0 bases from J, the junction contained 6 bases not matched to a gene. The chain's CDR3 is CASSLSGLAASSYNEQFF. The CDR3 bases are TGTGCCAGCAGTTTATCTGGACTAGCGGCGAGCTCCTACAATGAGCAGTTCTTC.

This chain links TRBV2 with TRBJ2-3; D possibly corresponds to TRBD2 (6 bases). The CDR3 contains 14 residues. Germline loops: CDR1 SNHLY, CDR2 FYNNEI. V gave up 6 bases and J gave up 9 bases, with 19 bases separating them. CDR3 sequence (DNA): TGTGCCAGCAGGCCCGACTTTCGGGGGAGAACGCAGTATTTT. This encodes CASRPDFRGRTQYF.

The V call is TRBV30, the J call TRBJ2-6; TRBD2 is a possible D gene (6 bases). This CDR3 comprises 14 residues. Trimming removed 4 bases from V and 4 bases from J, with 11 bases in between. Germline V lookup: CDR1 GTSNPN, CDR2 SVGIG (reference sequence). The DNA of the CDR3 is TGTGCCTGGAATGGGGGGTCCGGGGCCAACGTCCTGACTTTC. Translation gives CAWNGGSGANVLTF.

J is TRBJ1-1 and V is TRBV19, with a tentative D call TRBD1 (5 bases). CDR3 length equals 16 residues. From germline, CDR1 is LNHDA and CDR2 SQIVND (reference sequence). The V end was cut by 5 bases, the J end by 5 bases, with 21 bases between. The CDR3 region is CASSYGPVGVRTEAFF. The CDR3 DNA is TGTGCCAGTAGTTACGGACCAGTGGGGGTGCGAACTGAAGCTTTCTTT.

This clone was seen only a few times. V gene TRBV5-8 combines with J gene TRBJ1-1; the match to TRBD1 covers 7 bases. This CDR3 comprises 13 residues. The germline V gene has CDR1 SGHTS and CDR2 YDEGEE. The trim removed 3 bases at V and 10 bases at J, leaving 9 bases unmatched. The CDR3 bases are TGTGCCAGCAGCTCCTGGACAGGCGGTGGAGCTTTCTTT. This codes for CASSSWTGGGAFF. The entire variable domain, with the rest obtained from reference TRBV5-8 and TRBJ1-1, is as follows: EAGVTQSPTHLIKTRGQQATLRCSPISGHTSVYWYQQALGLGLQFLLWYDEGEERNRGNFPPRFSGRQFPNYSSELNVNALELEDSALYLCASSSWTGGGAFFGQGTRLTVV.

This sequence joins TRBV6-5 and TRBJ2-7, with D perhaps matching TRBD1 or TRBD2 (5 bases each). The CDR3 spans 15 residues. V lost 6 bases to trimming and J lost 0 bases, with 15 bases between them. Germline lookup yields CDR1 MNHEY and CDR2 SVGAGI. The CDR3 spells CASRPGPGSSYEQYF. DNA of the CDR3: TGTGCCAGCAGGCCGGGACCGGGGAGCTCCTACGAGCAGTACTTC.

J is TRBJ1-2 and V is TRBV2; 8 bases agree with TRBD1. This CDR3 spans 16 amino acids. CDR1 SNHLY and CDR2 FYNNEI come from the germline V gene. The CDR3 coding sequence is TGTGCTAGAGCAGGGGGCTCCCCTAATGAAGTCTATGGCTACACCTTC. It encodes CARAGGSPNEVYGYTF.

The V call is TRBV4-2, the J call TRBJ2-2; TRBD2 matches 8 bases. Germline V lookup: CDR1 LGHNA, CDR2 YNFKEQ. V lost 4 bases and J lost 0; bases outside the gene matches: 25. CDR3 size: 23 residues. The CDR3 region is CASSPFSFTGGPKLYTNTGELFF. In DNA, the CDR3 is TGTGCCAGCAGCCCCTTCTCGTTCACGGGGGGGCCTAAACTATACACGAACACCGGGGAGCTGTTTTTT.

The chain combines TRBV30 with TRBJ1-4, with a possible D match to TRBD1 (6 bases). The V and J ends lost 3 bases and 8 bases respectively, with 19 bases between them. Per germline, CDR1 GTSNPN and CDR2 SVGIG (reference sequence). This CDR3 is 15 amino acids long. The CDR3 is CAWREGWRGREKLFF. The CDR3 nucleotides are TGTGCCTGGAGGGAGGGTTGGCGGGGGCGGGAAAAACTGTTTTTT.

The V and J genes are TRBV4-1 and TRBJ2-1; 8 bases are a match to TRBD1. Trimming at V came to 1 base and at J to 3 bases, leaving 2 bases not matched to a gene. The CDR3 has 15 amino acids. Germline lookup yields CDR1 MGHRA and CDR2 YSYEKL. Here the CDR3 DNA reads TGCGCCAGCAGCCAAGTACAGGGGGTCTACAATGAGCAGTTCTTC. This translates into CASSQVQGVYNEQFF.

This clone appeared once. This chain uses TRBV5-4 with TRBJ1-2, with unresolved D. This CDR3 is built from 16 residues. CDR1 and CDR2 (germline): SGHNT, YYREEE (reference sequence). With 3 bases removed from V and 4 bases from J, the gap between germline ends came to 19 bases. The CDR3 region is CASSSAQRTRAYGYTF. The CDR3 DNA reads TGTGCCAGCAGCTCCGCCCAGAGAACTCGGGCCTATGGCTACACCTTC.

The chain uses TRBV19 and TRBJ2-1, with a tentative D call TRBD2 (5 bases). Trimming shortened V by 5 bases and J by 2 bases, and 13 bases separated the two germline ends. The CDR3 extends over 15 amino acids. Germline V CDR1 and CDR2: LNHDA, SQIVND (reference sequence). The CDR3 reads CASSRGRPPYNEQFF. In DNA, the CDR3 is TGTGCCAGTAGTCGCGGGCGTCCGCCCTACAATGAGCAGTTCTTC.

This clone was detected only a few times. CDR3 region: CASSVADSGNIQYF. The DNA for the CDR3 is TGTGCCAGCAGTGTCGCTGACAGTGGGAACATTCAGTACTTC. V usage is TRBV2 and J usage is TRBJ2-4; D is possibly TRBD1 (5 bases). The CDR3 has 14 residues. Germline loops: CDR1 SNHLY, CDR2 FYNNEI. The germline V and J ends were trimmed by 4 bases and 7 bases, with 14 bases remaining between them.

V usage is TRBV7-8 and J usage is TRBJ2-7, with a possible D match to TRBD1 (6 bases). The germline V gene encodes CDR1 SGHVS and CDR2 FQNEAQ. The CDR3 has 14 amino acids. Deletions cut 0 bases from V and 3 bases from J, with 9 bases between. The CDR3 protein is CASSLAGQIYEQYF. The CDR3 coding sequence is TGTGCCAGCAGCTTAGCAGGACAGATCTACGAGCAGTACTTC.

This clone was detected once. The chain recombines TRBV6-1 with TRBJ1-5; 7 bases match TRBD1. The CDR3 totals 15 residues. Germline V gene lookup returns CDR1 MNHNS and CDR2 SASEGT. Unmatched junction bases numbered 12, after V lost 6 bases and J lost 7 bases. Here the CDR3 reads CASRDHRQGGQPQHF. For the CDR3, the DNA is TGTGCCAGCAGGGACCACAGACAGGGTGGCCAGCCCCAGCATTTT.

The V and J genes are TRBV2 and TRBJ2-2, with 8 bases lining up with TRBD1. V gave up 7 bases and J gave up 3 bases; unmatched junction bases: 7. Germline V gene sequence: CDR1 SNHLY, CDR2 FYNNEI. This CDR3 comprises 15 residues. The CDR3 DNA is TGTGCCAGCAAGGACAGGGCCCTGGACACCGGGGAGCTGTTTTTT. Encoded protein: CASKDRALDTGELFF.

The chain links TRBV19 to TRBJ2-5; perhaps TRBD2 as D (5 bases). This CDR3 contains 13 residues. Per the germline V gene, CDR1 is LNHDA and CDR2 is SQIVND (reference sequence). Between the trimmed V and J ends, which lost 4 bases and 5 bases, there was a span of 11 bases. CDR3 region: CASSTGTRETQYF. The CDR3 DNA reads as TGTGCCAGTAGTACGGGAACGAGGGAGACCCAGTACTTC.

This clone occurred a few times. This chain uses TRBV30 with TRBJ2-7; 7 bases are a match to TRBD2. The length of the CDR3 is 16 residues. The germline V gene encodes CDR1 GTSNPN and CDR2 SVGIG (reference sequence). The V and J ends lost 2 bases and 5 bases, in that order; junction bases with no gene match: 15. The CDR3 is CAWSIGIGGSLNEQYF. CDR3 DNA sequence: TGTGCCTGGAGTATCGGGATAGGCGGGAGTCTCAACGAGCAGTACTTC.

This clone has only a few counts. The gene calls are TRBV19 and TRBJ1-1; 7 nucleotides align to TRBD1. V shed 1 base, J shed 0 bases, and the junction held 2 bases outside the gene matches. Germline V gene data show CDR1 as LNHDA and CDR2 as SQIVND (reference sequence). CDR3 length equals 15 residues. This chain's CDR3 is CASSIGGQLNTEAFF. DNA of the CDR3: TGTGCCAGTAGTATAGGGGGACAGTTGAACACTGAAGCTTTCTTT.

On this clone itself: Distinct nucleotide sequences in the sample also encode this CDR3. The chain carries TRBV6-5 and TRBJ1-2; no clear D. V lost 0 bases and J 2 bases, leaving 7 bases between the germline ends. Germline CDR1 MNHEY, CDR2 SVGAGI. This CDR3 has 14 amino acids. The CDR3 reads CASSYSRQNYGYTF. CDR3 bases: TGTGCCAGCAGTTACTCGAGACAAAACTATGGCTACACCTTC.

This chain connects TRBV19 to TRBJ1-1; D remains ambiguous. Deletions cut 4 bases from V and 1 base from J, with 16 bases between. The germline V gene encodes CDR1 LNHDA and CDR2 SQIVND (reference sequence). The CDR3 consists of 16 residues. CDR3 in amino acids: CASSKNTAGGNTEAFF. The CDR3 region has the DNA TGTGCCAGTAGTAAAAACACGGCCGGAGGGAACACTGAAGCTTTCTTT. Drawing the rest from reference TRBV19 and TRBJ1-1, the complete variable domain is DGGITQSPKYLFRKEGQNVTLSCEQNLNHDAMYWYRQDPGQGLRLIYYSQIVNDFQKGDIAEGYSVSREKKESFPLTVTSAQKNPTAFYLCASSKNTAGGNTEAFFGQGTRLTVV.

The V call is TRBV9, the J call TRBJ1-1; 7 nucleotides agree with TRBD1. Germline V gives CDR1 SGDLS, CDR2 YYNGEE. V lost 4 bases, J lost 1 base, and 4 bases stayed unmatched. The CDR3 consists of 14 residues. The CDR3 DNA follows: TGTGCCAGCAGCCCTGGACAGGAGAACACTGAAGCTTTCTTT. Amino acids: CASSPGQENTEAFF.

The J gene is TRBJ1-3, the V gene TRBV9, with D possibly TRBD1 on 5 matching bases. CDR1 is SGDLS, CDR2 YYNGEE, per germline. This CDR3 is 16 amino acids long. V was clipped by 4 bases and J by 0 bases, with 14 bases between them. DNA of the CDR3: TGTGCCAGCAGCCCCCGCTCCACAGGCTCTGGAAACACCATATATTTT. Amino acids: CASSPRSTGSGNTIYF.

The V gene is TRBV30, the J gene TRBJ2-5; D unresolved. The DNA end favors TRBJ2-7, so the J call may be wrong. Germline CDR1 is GTSNPN and CDR2 is SVGIG (reference sequence). The CDR3 covers 16 residues. CDR3 amino acids: CAWSADPTRRSYEQYF. CDR3 nucleotide sequence: TGTGCCTGGAGTGCCGACCCGACACGTCGCTCCTACGAGCAGTACTTC.

This rearrangement joins TRBV6-1 to TRBJ1-1; 7 nucleotides line up with TRBD1. Trimming removed 5 bases from V and 5 bases from J; junction bases left unmatched: 8. Germline V gives CDR1 MNHNS, CDR2 SASEGT. The CDR3 contains 14 residues. CDR3 in DNA: TGTGCCAGCAGTTCGGAGGGGGCGGATACTGAAGCTTTCTTT. Its protein product is CASSSEGADTEAFF.

Worth noting for this clone: The sample holds other DNA sequences that translate to the same CDR3. This chain connects TRBV12-5 to TRBJ1-5; 7 bases match TRBD1. The CDR3 totals 16 residues. Trimming cost V 0 bases and J 7 bases; bases outside gene matches: 9. Germline assignment: CDR1 LGHNT and CDR2 FRNRAP. The CDR3 protein is CASGLVLGPGGQPQHF. CDR3 in DNA: TGTGCTAGTGGTTTGGTACTAGGGCCAGGGGGGCAGCCCCAGCATTTT.

The rearrangement uses TRBV6-5 and TRBJ2-2; D may be TRBD2 (5 bases). Germline V gene sequence: CDR1 MNHEY, CDR2 SVGAGI. The CDR3 is 13 amino acids. CDR3 sequence (DNA): TGTGCAGTCCGTTCTTCGGGGACCGGGGAGCTGTTTTTT. Amino acids: CAVRSSGTGELFF.